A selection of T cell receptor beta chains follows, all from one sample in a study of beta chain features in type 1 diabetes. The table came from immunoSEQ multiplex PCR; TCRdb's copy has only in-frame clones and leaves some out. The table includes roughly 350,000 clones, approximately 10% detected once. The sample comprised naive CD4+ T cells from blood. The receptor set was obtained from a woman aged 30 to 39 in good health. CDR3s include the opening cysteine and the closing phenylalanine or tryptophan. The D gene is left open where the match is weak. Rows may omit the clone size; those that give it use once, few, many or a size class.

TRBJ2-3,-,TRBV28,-,CASRSGSTDTQYF,TGTGCCAGCAGGAGCGGGAGCACAGATACGCAGTATTTT
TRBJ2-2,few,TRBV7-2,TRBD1,CASSAGQGAGELFF,TGTGCCAGCAGCGCGGGACAGGGCGCCGGGGAGCTGTTTTTT
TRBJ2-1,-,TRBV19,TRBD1,CASSEGQGVNEQFF,TGTGCCAGTAGCGAAGGACAGGGGGTTAATGAGCAGTTCTTC
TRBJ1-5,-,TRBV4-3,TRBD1,CASSPRTGEQPQHF,TGCGCCAGCAGCCCCAGGACAGGGGAACAGCCCCAGCATTTT
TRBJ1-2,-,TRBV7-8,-,CASSLGSGAGYGYTF,TGTGCCAGCAGCTTAGGGTCAGGGGCAGGCTATGGCTACACCTTC
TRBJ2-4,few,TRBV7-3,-,CASSPPGPLAKNIQYF,TGTGCCAGCAGCCCCCCAGGTCCCCTAGCCAAAAACATTCAGTACTTC
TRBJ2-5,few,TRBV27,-,CASSRQRYQETQYF,TGTGCCAGCAGTAGACAGAGGTACCAAGAGACCCAGTACTTC
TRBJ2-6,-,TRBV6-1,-,CASSEGGIRSGANVLTF,TGTGCCAGCAGTGAGGGAGGCATACGCTCTGGGGCCAACGTCCTGACTTTC
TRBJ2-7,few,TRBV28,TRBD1,CASSLAVGQGKYEQYF,TGTGCCAGCAGTTTAGCCGTTGGACAGGGGAAGTACGAGCAGTACTTC
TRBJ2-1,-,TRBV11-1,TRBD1,CASSRRDRKGSGSYNEQFF,TGTGCCAGCAGTCGCCGGGACAGGAAAGGTTCAGGGTCCTACAATGAGCAGTTCTTC
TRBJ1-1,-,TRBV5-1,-,CASSLNAGLNTEAFF,TGCGCCAGCAGCTTGAATGCGGGGCTGAACACTGAAGCTTTCTTT
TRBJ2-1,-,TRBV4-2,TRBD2,CASSQDRASGRGQFF,TGTGCCAGCAGCCAAGATCGGGCTAGCGGGAGGGGGCAGTTCTTC
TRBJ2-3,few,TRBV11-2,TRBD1,CASSFGTGGYTQYF,TGTGCCAGCAGCTTTGGGACAGGGGGCTATACGCAGTATTTT
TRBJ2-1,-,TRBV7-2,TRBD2,CASSHRGGGRAKYEQFF,TGTGCCAGCAGCCACCGGGGGGGCGGGAGGGCCAAGTATGAGCAGTTCTTC
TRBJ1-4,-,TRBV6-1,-,CASSSGTSNEKLFF,TGTGCCAGCAGTTCCGGGACATCTAATGAAAAACTGTTTTTT
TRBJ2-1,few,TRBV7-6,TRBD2,CASSLTSGPYNEQFF,TGTGCCAGCAGCCTAACTAGCGGACCCTACAATGAGCAGTTCTTC
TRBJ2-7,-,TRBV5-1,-,CASSQGSSYEQYF,TGCGCCAGCAGCCAAGGTAGCTCCTACGAGCAGTACTTC
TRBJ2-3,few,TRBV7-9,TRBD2,CASTSSLLAGGYNTQYF,TGTGCCAGCACCTCCTCCCTCCTAGCGGGAGGGTACAACACGCAGTATTTT
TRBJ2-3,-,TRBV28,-,CASSQGGTDTQYF,TGTGCCAGCAGTCAGGGTGGCACAGATACGCAGTATTTT
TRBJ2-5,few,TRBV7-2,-,CASSSGQVAVQETQYF,TGTGCCAGCAGCTCTGGACAGGTAGCGGTTCAAGAGACCCAGTACTTC
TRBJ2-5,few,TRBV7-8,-,CASSIGQQETQYF,TGTGCCAGCAGCATAGGACAGCAAGAGACCCAGTACTTC
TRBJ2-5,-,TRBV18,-,CASSRARQETQYF,TGTGCCAGCTCACGGGCACGCCAAGAGACCCAGTACTTC
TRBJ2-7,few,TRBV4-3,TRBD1,CASSQDRGPYEQYF,TGCGCCAGCAGCCAAGATAGGGGGCCGTACGAGCAGTACTTC
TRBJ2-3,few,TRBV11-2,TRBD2,CASSNGGRDVTDTQYF,TGTGCCAGCTCTAACGGTGGGAGGGATGTCACAGATACGCAGTATTTT
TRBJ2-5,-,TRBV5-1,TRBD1,CASSPGTAKETQYF,TGCGCCAGCTCACCCGGGACAGCCAAAGAGACCCAGTACTTC
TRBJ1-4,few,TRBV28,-,CASSLYPPKSGGGELFF,TGTGCCAGCAGTTTATACCCGCCCAAGTCGGGTGGGGGGGAACTGTTTTTT
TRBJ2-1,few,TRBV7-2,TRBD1,CASRANRGSEQFF,TGTGCCAGCAGAGCCAACAGGGGGAGTGAGCAGTTCTTC
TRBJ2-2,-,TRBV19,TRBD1,CASSILYRGRVNGELFF,TGTGCCAGTAGTATTCTTTACAGGGGGCGCGTCAACGGGGAGCTGTTTTTT
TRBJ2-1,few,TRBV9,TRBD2,CASSVGTSGISSYNEQFF,TGTGCCAGCAGCGTAGGGACTAGCGGGATAAGCTCCTACAATGAGCAGTTCTTC
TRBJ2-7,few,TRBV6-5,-,CASRSGSTGAREQYF,TGTGCCAGCAGATCAGGCTCAACGGGAGCTCGCGAGCAGTACTTC
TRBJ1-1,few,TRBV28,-,CASSLGGLSGEAFF,TGTGCCAGCAGTTTAGGAGGGCTGTCGGGTGAAGCTTTCTTT
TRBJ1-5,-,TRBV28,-,CAGGGIRGQPQHF,TGTGCCGGAGGCGGTATCCGAGGTCAGCCCCAGCATTTT
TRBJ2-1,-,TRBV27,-,CASSFRGLISYNEQFF,TGTGCCAGCAGTTTCAGGGGTTTGATATCCTACAATGAGCAGTTCTTC
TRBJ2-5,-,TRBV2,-,CASLGGGQETQYF,TGTGCCAGCCTGGGAGGAGGGCAAGAGACCCAGTACTTC
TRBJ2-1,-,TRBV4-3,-,CASSPLLGGNEQFF,TGCGCCAGCAGCCCACTACTAGGGGGCAATGAGCAGTTCTTC
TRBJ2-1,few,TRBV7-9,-,CASSSPGFSYNEQFF,TGTGCCAGCAGCTCCCCAGGGTTTTCCTACAATGAGCAGTTCTTC
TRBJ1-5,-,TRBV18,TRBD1,CASSAGTANQPQHF,TGTGCCAGCTCGGCCGGGACAGCGAATCAGCCCCAGCATTTT
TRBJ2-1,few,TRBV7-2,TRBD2,CASSYVSLAGDNEQFF,TGTGCCAGCAGCTACGTCAGCCTAGCGGGAGACAATGAGCAGTTCTTC
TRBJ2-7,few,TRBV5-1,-,CATAQDISSYEQYF,TGCGCCACAGCACAAGACATAAGCTCCTACGAGCAGTACTTC